The 31 T cell receptor beta chains in this list originate from one sample, sequenced in a study of blood T cells in healthy people across ages. Next came a second PCR, run for about 6 to 11 cycles, which used a sample-barcoded 5' primer along with a J-beta primer mix. Each CDR3 protein is one row after TCRdb ran MiXCR on the 5' RACE reads. This sample has 1.2 million to 1.5 million distinct CDR3 sequences, with roughly 45% found just once. Sequenced input: blood. These receptors all come from a young woman in good health.

This clonotype has more than one count but fewer than ten. V gene TRBV20-1 combines with J gene TRBJ2-5; perhaps TRBD1 as D (5 bases). V was shortened by 2 bases and J by 7 bases, with 20 bases between the two germline ends. The length of the CDR3 is 15 residues. CDR1 and CDR2 from the germline V gene are DFQATT and SNEGSKA (reference sequence). The CDR3 loop is CSARYEQAQWGTQYF. In nucleotides, the CDR3 is TGCAGTGCTAGATACGAACAGGCCCAATGGGGGACCCAGTACTTC.

With regard to this clonotype: A junction end diverges from the germline sequence, so it may reflect a read error. The chain links TRBV29-1 to TRBJ2-1, with D perhaps TRBD2 (5 bases). Looked up from germline, CDR1 is SQVTM and CDR2 is ANQGSEA. CDR3 length equals 13 residues. DNA for the CDR3: TGCAGCGCGCGGGTGGGCCTGAGCGATGAACAGTTCTTC. This encodes CSARVGLSDEQFF.

The sample holds a few counts of this clonotype. The chain uses TRBV20-1 and TRBJ2-1, with TRBD1 matching over 9 bases. Per the germline V gene, CDR1 is DFQATT and CDR2 is SNEGSKA (reference sequence). The length of the CDR3 is 13 residues. Germline trimming cut 6 bases from V and 7 bases from J; bases unmatched to any gene: 7. The CDR3 spells CSAGDRDRNEQFF. CDR3 DNA: TGCAGTGCAGGGGACAGGGACAGGAATGAGCAGTTCTTC.

This chain uses TRBV10-3 with TRBJ1-5; 8 bases align to TRBD1. V was clipped by 5 bases and J by 4 bases; unmatched bases: 4. The CDR3 is 14 amino acids. CDR1 and CDR2 from the germline V gene are ENHRY and SYGVKD. The CDR3 coding sequence is TGTGCCATCAGTCCGGACAGGGTGAATCAGCCCCAGCATTTT. Translation gives CAISPDRVNQPQHF.

The V call is TRBV4-1, the J call TRBJ1-1; no firm D call. There are 17 residues in the CDR3. Trimming removed 3 bases from V and 1 base from J, with 18 bases in between. Germline CDR1 is MGHRA and CDR2 is YSYEKL. Here the CDR3 reads CASSQRAASQWNTEAFF. For the CDR3, the DNA is TGCGCCAGCAGCCAGAGGGCAGCCTCCCAGTGGAACACTGAAGCTTTCTTT.

The gene calls are TRBV20-1 and TRBJ1-6, with D possibly TRBD1 on 6 matching bases. The germline CDR1 and CDR2 sequences are DFQATT and SNEGSKA (reference sequence). The CDR3 runs 14 residues. The ends were cut back, 6 bases at V and 9 bases at J, with 18 bases in the middle. CDR3 DNA sequence: TGCAGTGCCCCGACCCAGGGGCGTAGTTCACCCCTCCACTTT. Encoded protein: CSAPTQGRSSPLHF.

To note about this clonotype: One end of the junction fails to match germline, which may point to a read error. The rearrangement uses TRBV19 and TRBJ2-5; D possibly corresponds to TRBD2 (5 bases). The germline CDR1 and CDR2 sequences are LNHDA and SQIVND (reference sequence). The CDR3 is made up of 16 amino acids. Written as DNA, the CDR3 is TGTGCCAGCAGTATAACCGAGACTACAGCGTCTGAGACCCAGTACTTC. Protein: CASSITETTASETQYF.

Only a few counts were recorded for this clonotype. A single base separates this from a much larger clone, so it may be a read error. The chain links TRBV6-2 or TRBV6-3 to TRBJ2-1, with 11 bases aligning to TRBD2. The length of the CDR3 is 14 residues. The V gene end was trimmed by 7 bases and the J gene end by 7 bases; junction bases not matched to a gene: 6. The germline V gene has CDR1 MNHEY and CDR2 SVGEGT. Here the CDR3 DNA reads TGTGCCAGCACTGTAGCGGGAGGGCCGAATGAGCAGTTCTTC. Protein: CASTVAGGPNEQFF.

V and J are TRBV12-3 or TRBV12-4 and TRBJ1-1, with unresolved D. V gave up 5 bases and J gave up 6 bases, with 13 bases separating them. There are 13 residues in the CDR3. CDR3 residues: CASSPPWAAEAFF. CDR3 sequence (DNA): TGTGCCAGCAGTCCTCCCTGGGCTGCTGAAGCTTTCTTT.

This clonotype was picked up a small number of times. V and J are TRBV6-1 and TRBJ2-7; weak D call: TRBD2 (6 bases). CDR1 and CDR2 (germline): MNHNS, SASEGT. Trimming took off 7 bases at V and 12 bases at J, with 19 bases between the two ends. The CDR3 covers 12 residues. CDR3 bases: TGTGCCAGCATTCCAACGGGGGTGGTTCCGTACTTC. It is translated as CASIPTGVVPYF.

This clonotype appeared a few times. The genes are TRBV20-1 and TRBJ2-5; no clear D gene. V lost 0 bases and J lost 3, with 8 bases in between. This CDR3 contains 13 residues. Germline V gives CDR1 DFQATT, CDR2 SNEGSKA (reference sequence). The CDR3 DNA is TGCAGTGCTAGAGATCGAGTAAAAGAGACCCAGTACTTC. This translates into CSARDRVKETQYF.

V and J are TRBV9 and TRBJ2-1; perhaps TRBD2 as D (5 bases). Germline CDR1 is SGDLS and CDR2 is YYNGEE. This CDR3 is built from 16 residues. V dropped 1 base and J dropped 2 bases, with 13 bases sitting between them. The CDR3 coding sequence is TGTGCCAGCAGCGTAACTACTAGTATGACCTACAATGAGCAGTTCTTC. Translating it yields CASSVTTSMTYNEQFF. The whole variable domain, filled in from reference TRBV9 and TRBJ2-1, reads DSGVTQTPKHLITATGQRVTLRCSPRSGDLSVYWYQQSLDQGLQFLIQYYNGEERAKGNILERFSAQQFPDLHSELNLSSLELGDSALYFCASSVTTSMTYNEQFFGPGTRLTVL.

This clonotype was seen once. V and J are TRBV4-2 and TRBJ2-1; TRBD1 aligns across 7 bases. The ends lost 0 bases at V and 5 bases at J; junction bases unmatched: 10. The CDR3 extends over 17 amino acids. Germline CDR1 LGHNA, CDR2 YNFKEQ. This chain's CDR3 is CASSQDPGDREDNEQFF. The CDR3 coding sequence is TGTGCCAGCAGCCAAGATCCAGGGGACAGAGAAGACAATGAGCAGTTCTTC.

The chain employs TRBV5-1 and TRBJ2-3; D unresolved. Per the germline V gene, CDR1 is SGHRS and CDR2 is YFSETQ. V lost 4 bases and J 1 base, leaving 13 bases between the germline ends. The CDR3 loop spans 15 amino acids. The CDR3 reads CASSPGDTRTDTQYF. The CDR3 DNA reads TGCGCCAGCAGCCCAGGAGACACCCGCACAGATACGCAGTATTTT.

The gene calls are TRBV7-9 and TRBJ1-1; 7 nucleotides line up with TRBD1. V was clipped by 7 bases and J by 3 bases; unmatched bases: 2. CDR1 and CDR2 from the germline V gene are SEHNR and FQNEAQ (reference sequence). This CDR3 region has 12 residues. CDR3 nucleotides: TGTGCCAGCAAAGACAGGGACACTGAAGCTTTCTTT. It translates to CASKDRDTEAFF.

This clonotype came up a few times. V and J are TRBV2 and TRBJ1-1; 8 nucleotides align to TRBD1. This CDR3 spans 15 amino acids. Trimming removed 4 bases from V and 1 base from J; junction bases left unmatched: 5. The germline gives CDR1 SNHLY, CDR2 FYNNEI. CDR3 in DNA: TGTGCCAGCAGTGGGGGACAGGTCCCGAACACTGAAGCTTTCTTT. Translated: CASSGGQVPNTEAFF.

The chain carries TRBV5-1 and TRBJ1-4; TRBD1 is a possible D gene (5 bases). The V gene lost 0 bases and the J gene lost 3 bases, with 6 bases spanning the gap. The germline gives CDR1 SGHRS, CDR2 YFSETQ. The CDR3 length is 14 residues. CDR3 amino acids: CASSLAGSNEKLFF. Written as DNA, the CDR3 is TGCGCCAGCAGCTTGGCAGGGTCTAATGAAAAACTGTTTTTT.

This clonotype was seen only a few times. The rearrangement joins TRBV5-1 to TRBJ2-7; 7 bases agree with TRBD1. There are 16 residues in the CDR3. Germline V lookup: CDR1 SGHRS, CDR2 YFSETQ. V gave up 2 bases and J gave up 0 bases; unmatched junction bases: 8. The DNA for the CDR3 is TGCGCCAGCAGCTTAGCCCCGGGACAGCTCTCCTACGAGCAGTACTTC. Translated, it gives CASSLAPGQLSYEQYF. The whole variable domain, remainder taken from reference TRBV5-1 and TRBJ2-7, is KAGVTQTPRYLIKTRGQQVTLSCSPISGHRSVSWYQQTPGQGLQFLFEYFSETQRNKGNFPGRFSGRQFSNSRSEMNVSTLELGDSALYLCASSLAPGQLSYEQYFGPGTRLTVT.

This clonotype has only a few counts. The chain uses TRBV7-2 and TRBJ2-7, with D perhaps given as TRBD1 or TRBD2 (5 bases each). The CDR3 extends over 15 amino acids. CDR1 and CDR2 from the germline V gene are SGHTA and FQGNSA. V lost 1 base to trimming and J lost 0 bases, with 10 bases between them. The CDR3 region has the DNA TGTGCCAGCAGCTTAGTTTGGGACCCCTCCTACGAGCAGTACTTC. Translated, it gives CASSLVWDPSYEQYF.

The chain uses TRBV30 and TRBJ1-2, with D unclear. The CDR3 has 12 residues. Germline V gives CDR1 GTSNPN, CDR2 SVGIG (reference sequence). V was pared by 3 bases and J by 4 bases, with 9 bases between. The CDR3 DNA reads as TGTGCCTGGAGGGACGGCCGCTATGGCTACACCTTC. Translated: CAWRDGRYGYTF.

This clonotype occurred a few times. The CDR3 DNA sequence: TGTGCCAGCAGGTTGACTAGCGGGAGTCCCTTTAGGGAGCAGTACTTC. Translating gives CASRLTSGSPFREQYF. J is TRBJ2-5 and V is TRBV6-1; TRBD2 agrees at 12 bases. Germline V gene data show CDR1 as MNHNS and CDR2 as SASEGT. The V segment lost 6 bases and the J segment 11 bases; nucleotides outside the gene matches: 16. CDR3 size: 16 residues.

The chain links TRBV5-1 to TRBJ2-3, with a possible D match to TRBD2 (6 bases). CDR1 is SGHRS, CDR2 YFSETQ, per germline. The V end lost 4 bases, the J end lost 2 bases, and 14 bases lay between the germline ends. The CDR3 has 15 residues. The CDR3 DNA reads TGCGCCAGCAGCCCACAACCTAGCGCCACAGATACGCAGTATTTT. It yields the protein CASSPQPSATDTQYF.

In the case of this clonotype: The junction does not match germline at one end; this may be a read error. This chain connects TRBV10-3 to TRBJ2-5; D may be TRBD2 (6 bases). Germline V CDR1 and CDR2: ENHRY, SYGVKD. The CDR3 is made up of 12 amino acids. In DNA, the CDR3 is TGTGCCGTCAGCGGGTCAGAAGAGACCCAGTACTTC. This sequence encodes CAVSGSEETQYF.

This chain's CDR3 is CASSPAGANQPQHF. The CDR3 coding sequence is TGTGCCAGCAGTCCTGCTGGGGCCAATCAGCCCCAGCATTTT. V gene TRBV27 combines with J gene TRBJ1-5, with D maybe TRBD1 (5 bases). Looked up from germline, CDR1 is MNHEY and CDR2 is SMNVEV (reference sequence). Trimming removed 5 bases from V and 3 bases from J, with 11 bases in between. This CDR3 region has 14 residues.

The chain has TRBV27 and TRBJ2-1; D is possibly TRBD2 (6 bases). The CDR3 totals 14 residues. V shed 0 bases and J shed 10 bases, with 13 bases lying between them. Germline loops: CDR1 MNHEY, CDR2 SMNVEV (reference sequence). The DNA of the CDR3 is TGTGCCAGCAGTTTATCGAGTTTCGCGGGGGAGCAGTTCTTC. Translated, it gives CASSLSSFAGEQFF.

The J gene is TRBJ1-1, the V gene TRBV2; D might be TRBD1 (5 bases). CDR3 length: 12 residues. Germline lookup yields CDR1 SNHLY and CDR2 FYNNEI. The germline V and J ends were trimmed by 2 bases and 8 bases, with 9 bases remaining between them. DNA for the CDR3: TGTGCCAGCAGTGAATCAGGGTCCGAAGCTTTCTTT. Protein product: CASSESGSEAFF.

On this clonotype: Relative to the germline gene, one junction end is altered; a read error may explain this. The rearrangement uses TRBV12-3 or TRBV12-4 and TRBJ2-3; unclear D gene. The CDR3 is 15 residues long. Written as DNA, the CDR3 is TGTGCCAGCAGTTTTGGAACAGTGAGAACAGATACGCAATATTTT. Translated, it gives CASSFGTVRTDTQYF.

The chain employs TRBV6-1 and TRBJ2-1; 14 positions match TRBD2. V dropped 2 bases and J dropped 8; count of bases not matched to a gene: 5. Germline V lookup: CDR1 MNHNS, CDR2 SASEGT. This CDR3 has 16 residues. CDR3: CASSELGLAGGYEQFF. CDR3 nucleotides: TGTGCCAGCAGTGAATTAGGACTAGCGGGAGGATATGAGCAGTTCTTC.

The CDR3 bases are TGCAGTACTTCCCAAGGCAGTACCAATGAGCAGTTCTTC. Its translation: CSTSQGSTNEQFF. The chain carries TRBV20-1 and TRBJ2-1; D gene unclear. V was shortened by 8 bases and J by 6 bases, with 17 bases between the two germline ends. The CDR3 spans 13 residues. Germline V CDR1 and CDR2: DFQATT, SNEGSKA (reference sequence).

A few counts support this clonotype. V and J are TRBV18 and TRBJ2-7; D may match TRBD1 or TRBD2 (5 bases each). TRBJ2-4 matches the DNA end more closely, so the J call is doubtful. Germline lookup yields CDR1 KGHSH and CDR2 LQKENI. This CDR3 comprises 15 residues. CDR3 sequence (DNA): TGTGCCAGCTCACCAGGGACCTGGCCCAAAAACATTCAGTACTTC. Its protein is CASSPGTWPKNIQYF.

This clonotype came up a few times. V gene TRBV20-1 combines with J gene TRBJ2-7, with 7 bases that match TRBD1. V lost 5 bases and J lost 6; bases outside the gene matches: 13. This CDR3 is 14 amino acids long. The germline gives CDR1 DFQATT, CDR2 SNEGSKA (reference sequence). CDR3 sequence: CSAVKPPGTAEQYF. CDR3 nucleotides: TGCAGTGCTGTTAAGCCCCCGGGGACAGCCGAGCAGTACTTC.